A selection of T cell receptor beta chains follows, all from one sample in a study of CD8+CD57+ T cells in acquired aplastic anemia. In TCRdb, the reads were re-called with MiXCR into one record per CDR3 protein. The table lists under 200,000 distinct CDR3 sequences, more than 45% of them singletons. The sample comprised sorted CD4+, CD8+, or CD8+CD57+ T cells (not recorded which) from PBMCs. The receptors here all came from a human donor with aplastic anemia. The CDR3 runs from the conserved cysteine through the conserved F or W. The D gene is left open where the match is weak. Only some rows state a clone size, as once, few, many or a class for expanded clones.

TRBV12-3/TRBV12-4	few	TRBJ2-1	TRBD2	TGTGCCAGCAGCCGTCTAGCGGGCATAGGTAATGGCAATGAGCAGTTCTTC	CASSRLAGIGNGNEQFF
TRBV20-1	-	TRBJ1-1	TRBD1	TGCAGTGCTAGAGTACAGGGGATAGACACTGAAGCTTTCTTT	CSARVQGIDTEAFF
TRBV3-1	-	TRBJ2-1	TRBD1	TGTGCCAGCAGCCGGGACAGAGGATACAATGAGCAGTTCTTC	CASSRDRGYNEQFF
TRBV3-1	-	TRBJ1-4	-	TGTGCCAGCAGCCAAGAATTAGGAGCAGATGAAGAACTGTTTTTT	CASSQELGADEELFF
TRBV11-1	-	TRBJ2-3	TRBD1	TGTGCCAGCAGCGCCGTGACAGGGTTCGCAGATACGCAGTATTTT	CASSAVTGFADTQYF
TRBV12-3/TRBV12-4	-	TRBJ2-7	TRBD2	TGTGCCAGCAGCATTACTCTAGCGGGGGGCCCCTACGAGCAGTACTTC	CASSITLAGGPYEQYF
TRBV2	-	TRBJ2-3	TRBD2	TGTGCCATAAACACCGGGACTAGCGCCCGAGATACGCAGTATTTC	CAINTGTSARDTQYF
TRBV7-6	-	TRBJ2-7	-	TGTGCCAGCAGCTCACTAGCGGGACAGGGGTTTGACGAGCAGTACTTC	CASSSLAGQGFDEQYF
TRBV10-3	-	TRBJ2-7	TRBD1	TGTGCCATCAGGGTGGGACAGGGGACCTACGAGCAGTACTTC	CAIRVGQGTYEQYF
TRBV10-3	-	TRBJ1-6	TRBD1	TGTGCCAATCGAGGGACAGGTGATAATTCACCCCTCCACTTT	CANRGTGDNSPLHF
TRBV7-6	-	TRBJ1-6	TRBD1	TGTGCCAGCAGTGGACAGGGGGTTAATTCACCCCTCCACTTT	CASSGQGVNSPLHF
TRBV5-5	-	TRBJ1-4	-	TGTGCCAGCAGCAAGGGAACCGAACTGTTTTTT	CASSKGTELFF
TRBV5-1	many	TRBJ2-5	-	TGCGCCAGCAGCTTGGCCTTCGGAGTCGAGACCCAGTACTTC	CASSLAFGVETQYF
TRBV12-3/TRBV12-4	many	TRBJ2-1	-	TGTGCCAGCAGCCTTACCGGGCCGCGGAGCTCCTACAATGAGCAGTTCTTC	CASSLTGPRSSYNEQFF
TRBV2	many	TRBJ1-1	-	TGTGCCAGCAGTCCTTTGAATCGAGTGAACACTGAAGCTTTCTTT	CASSPLNRVNTEAFF
TRBV7-9	-	TRBJ2-3	TRBD2	TGTGCCAGCAGCCTAGCGGGTTTAGATACGCAGTATTTT	CASSLAGLDTQYF
TRBV7-2	many	TRBJ1-5	-	TGTGCCAGCAGCTTCCGACAGGTCAATCAGCCCCAGCATTTT	CASSFRQVNQPQHF
TRBV10-3	-	TRBJ1-1	TRBD1	TGTGCCATCAGTGATAGGACAGGGGGTACTGAAGCTTTCTTT	CAISDRTGGTEAFF
TRBV20-1	many	TRBJ2-3	-	TGCAGTGCTAGAGGGCCAGCGGATACGCAGTATTTT	CSARGPADTQYF
TRBV4-2	many	TRBJ2-3	-	TGTGCCAGCAGCCAAGAGCTGGCGGGCCGCACAGATACGCAGTATTTT	CASSQELAGRTDTQYF
TRBV6-5	many	TRBJ1-5	TRBD1	TGTGCCAGCAGTTACCGAGCGACAGGGACCAATCAGCCCCAGCATTTT	CASSYRATGTNQPQHF
TRBV24-1	-	TRBJ2-7	-	TGTGCCACCAGTGATTCACAGGGTAACGAGCAGTACTTC	CATSDSQGNEQYF
TRBV5-1	many	TRBJ2-3	-	TGCGCCAGCAGCTTCGACAGAAACACAGATACGCAGTATTTT	CASSFDRNTDTQYF
TRBV5-1	-	TRBJ1-2	-	TGCGCCAGCAGCTTGGTACCGGCGGGGCTCCTAAACTATGGCTACACCTTC	CASSLVPAGLLNYGYTF
TRBV20-1	many	TRBJ1-2	-	TGCAGTGCTAATACGGGTGCAAGCTATGGCTACACCTTC	CSANTGASYGYTF
TRBV10-3	many	TRBJ2-1	-	TGTGCCATCAGTGGTCAGGGAGGTGGGGACAATGAGCAGTTCTTC	CAISGQGGGDNEQFF
TRBV19	-	TRBJ2-3	-	TGTGCCAGTAGTCCGCCGGGAGTTCTCACAGATACGCAGTATTTT	CASSPPGVLTDTQYF
TRBV5-8	-	TRBJ2-7	-	TGTGCCAGCAGCTTCTCGGGTGCCCACGAGCAGTACTTC	CASSFSGAHEQYF
TRBV6-4	-	TRBJ2-2	-	TGTGCCAGCAGTGACTCGGGAGGTCCCGGGGAGCTGTTTTTT	CASSDSGGPGELFF
TRBV7-9	-	TRBJ1-2	-	TGTGCCAGCAGCTTTTTTTCCTCCTATGGCTACACCTTC	CASSFFSSYGYTF
TRBV5-1	many	TRBJ2-1	TRBD2	TGCGCCAGCAGCTTGGAATCAGGGGGACTAGCGGGAGGTGGGATCTTC	CASSLESGGLAGGGIF
TRBV2	-	TRBJ1-2	TRBD1	TGTGCCAGCAGTCGAGGACAGGGCCTCTATGGCTACACCTTC	CASSRGQGLYGYTF
TRBV9	many	TRBJ2-7	-	TGTGCCAGCAGCGAGAGGGTTGCAGGGACCTACGAGCAGTACTTC	CASSERVAGTYEQYF
TRBV28	-	TRBJ1-5	-	TGTGCCAGCAGTTTAACCCAAGAGAAGCCCCAGCATTTT	CASSLTQEKPQHF
TRBV2	-	TRBJ2-2	-	TGTGCCAGCAGCGTCCGAAGCCCGAACACCGGGGAGCTGTTTTTT	CASSVRSPNTGELFF
TRBV7-2	many	TRBJ1-2	TRBD1	TGTGCCAGCAGCTTACTGGGACAGGGGTATGGCTACACCTTC	CASSLLGQGYGYTF
TRBV4-1	many	TRBJ2-6	TRBD1	TGCGCCAGCAGCCAAGAAGGGACAGGGTCTGGGGCCAACGTCCTGACTTTC	CASSQEGTGSGANVLTF
TRBV2	-	TRBJ2-2	-	TGTGCCAGCAAATCAGACGGAGGGGGGGAGCTGTTTTTT	CASKSDGGGELFF
TRBV19	-	TRBJ1-1	TRBD1	TGTGCCAGTAGTCCCGGGACAGGGCTGAACACTGAAGCTTTCTTT	CASSPGTGLNTEAFF
TRBV7-2	many	TRBJ1-2	-	TGTGCCAGCAGCCTAGAGGCAGAGGGGGGTAACTATGGCTACACCTTC	CASSLEAEGGNYGYTF
TRBV19	many	TRBJ2-7	-	TGTGCCAGTAGTCTGAGGGGCGACGAGCAGTACTTC	CASSLRGDEQYF
TRBV25-1	-	TRBJ1-5	TRBD1	TGTGCCAGCAGTGGGGACAGCTCATTTAATCAGCCCCAGCATTTT	CASSGDSSFNQPQHF
TRBV7-9	-	TRBJ1-2	-	TGTGCCAGCCGCGGGAGCGGGTCCTATGGCTACACCTTC	CASRGSGSYGYTF
TRBV10-3	-	TRBJ1-5	-	TGTGCCATCAGTGAAGGCAGCAATCAGCCCCAGCATTTT	CAISEGSNQPQHF
TRBV5-1	many	TRBJ2-5	-	TGCGCCAGCGGCATGTTCGACAGGGAGGGGGAGACCCAGTACTTC	CASGMFDREGETQYF
TRBV18	-	TRBJ2-2	TRBD1	TGTGCCAGCTCACCAAGGACAGGGGGGATCGGGGAGCTGTTTTTT	CASSPRTGGIGELFF
TRBV11-3	many	TRBJ2-7	TRBD2	TGTGCCAGCAGCTCATCCGTGGGACTAGCGGGAAGATACGAGCAGTACTTC	CASSSSVGLAGRYEQYF
TRBV7-6	-	TRBJ2-3	-	TGTGCCAGCAGCTCAGGGGTCTATCCAAGCACAGATACGCAGTATTTT	CASSSGVYPSTDTQYF
TRBV20-1	-	TRBJ1-2	-	TGCAGTGCTAGAGATAAGGAGGACTATGGCTACACCTTC	CSARDKEDYGYTF
TRBV7-3	few	TRBJ2-5	-	TGTGCCAGCAGCTTAAATTTGGAGACCCAGTACTTC	CASSLNLETQYF
TRBV4-3	-	TRBJ1-2	TRBD1	TGCGCCAGCAGCCCCTCGACAGGGGGAGACTATGGCTACACCTTC	CASSPSTGGDYGYTF
TRBV20-1	-	TRBJ1-1	TRBD1	TGCAGTGCTTCTAGACAGGGGCGAACTGAAGCTTTCTTT	CSASRQGRTEAFF
TRBV7-3	many	TRBJ1-4	-	TGTGCCAGCAGCCGTTCGGGCCAGTTCAATGAAAAACTGTTTTTT	CASSRSGQFNEKLFF